A single T cell receptor (beta chain) is shown here with its context. Its antigen is not known. These data belong to a study of cytomegalovirus exposure and HLA in healthy donors. Study conclusions and caveats: TCR beta V segments were, for the most part, productive about 87% or about 30% of the time in an earlier analysis. The likely explanation for a cluster of highly shared sequence variants was sequencing artifact. A later analysis found TCR association rates differed by HLA locus, highest for DRB1 and lowest for HLA-C. Roughly uniform sequencing depth across donors was assumed, possibly incorrectly.

Use of 60 Vbeta and 13 Jbeta primers characterized the PCR. Data came from immunoSEQ multiplex PCR; TCRdb stores just in-frame clones and leaves some out. The data hold over 200,000 clones, with 75% to 85% observed a single time. Trimming pared 3 bases from V and 7 bases from J, leaving 6 bases between. Germline V gene lookup returns CDR1 LNHDA and CDR2 SQIVND (reference sequence). This CDR3 has 11 residues. The chain carries TRBV19 and TRBJ1-2; D uncertain. The sequencing sample was made of PBMCs. The receptor was derived from a woman aged 55-69 years in good health and CMV-seropositive. Here the CDR3 reads CASSMSSGYTF. CDR3 sequence (DNA): TGTGCCAGTAGTATGAGTTCTGGCTACACCTTC.